One and the same sample provided the 13 T cell receptor beta chains below, sequenced in a study of T cells after yellow fever vaccination. TCRdb reprocessed the 5' RACE reads via MiXCR and lists one record per CDR3 protein. The profile covers under 600,000 distinct CDR3 sequences, with less than 25% appearing a single time and roughly 16% taken by the ten largest. The sequenced sample was PBMCs, obtained approximately 20 days after the first yellow fever vaccination. The receptors stem from a man younger than 35 who received the YFV17D yellow fever vaccine.

This clonotype was detected only a few times. The chain uses TRBV5-1 and TRBJ2-2, with D uncertain. The V gene lost 5 bases and the J gene lost 4 bases, with 9 bases spanning the gap. The germline V gene has CDR1 SGHRS and CDR2 YFSETQ. CDR3 length: 13 residues. The CDR3 loop reads CASRLFPTGELFF. DNA for the CDR3: TGCGCCAGCAGATTATTTCCCACCGGGGAGCTGTTTTTT.

This clonotype was seen a few times. Germline and junction disagree at one end, which may indicate a read error. V and J are TRBV5-1 and TRBJ2-5; no clear D gene. The CDR3 is 14 residues long. Germline loops: CDR1 SGHRS, CDR2 YFSETQ. In DNA form, the CDR3 reads TGCGCCAGCAGATTGGGGATCAGTCAAGAGACCCAGTACTTC. Translated, it gives CASRLGISQETQYF.

This clonotype was picked up many times. The J gene is TRBJ2-7, the V gene TRBV29-1; D gene unclear. Germline CDR1 is SQVTM and CDR2 is ANQGSEA. Between the trimmed V and J ends, which lost 2 bases and 12 bases, there was a span of 14 bases. The CDR3 is 11 residues long. In DNA, the CDR3 is TGCAGCGTTGAAAGGCCGCAGCCTCCGTACGTC. It yields the protein CSVERPQPPYV.

Only a few counts were recorded for this clonotype. V is TRBV9 and J is TRBJ1-1, with D hard to call. Trimming pared 0 bases from V and 1 base from J, leaving 13 bases between. The CDR3 has 16 residues. Germline loops: CDR1 SGDLS, CDR2 YYNGEE. As DNA, the CDR3 is TGTGCCAGCAGCGTAGACCCTCGGGCGGCGAACACTGAAGCTTTCTTT. Its protein is CASSVDPRAANTEAFF.

This clonotype has just a few counts. The chain carries TRBV24-1 and TRBJ1-1; D perhaps matches TRBD1 (6 bases). The CDR3 totals 14 residues. Per the germline V gene, CDR1 is KGHDR and CDR2 is SFDVKD. The V gene lost 4 bases and the J gene lost 4 bases, with 12 bases spanning the gap. The CDR3 loop reads CATSDPRTATEAFF. In DNA, the CDR3 is TGTGCCACCAGTGACCCCCGGACAGCCACTGAAGCTTTCTTT.

In this sample, this clonotype turned up once. CDR3 nucleotides: TGTGCCAGCAGTTCTAGCGGGGGGGGCGTCGGGGAGCTGTTTTTT. Translation gives CASSSSGGGVGELFF. The V gene is TRBV28, the J gene TRBJ2-2; 12 positions agree with TRBD2. This CDR3 comprises 15 residues. Trimming cost V 4 bases and J 7 bases; bases outside gene matches: 4. The germline V gene encodes CDR1 MDHEN and CDR2 SYDVKM.

The chain joins TRBV4-3 to TRBJ2-3; tentatively, D is TRBD1 (6 bases). The V gene's germline CDR1 is LGHNA and CDR2 YSLEER. This CDR3 spans 14 amino acids. V was shortened by 4 bases and J by 2 bases, with 10 bases between the two germline ends. CDR3 coding DNA: TGCGCCAGCAGCCGACAGGTCCTCACAGATACGCAGTATTTT. It codes for CASSRQVLTDTQYF.

The chain employs TRBV7-9 and TRBJ1-4; TRBD1 agrees at 8 bases. The CDR3 is made up of 14 amino acids. In germline, CDR1 is SEHNR, CDR2 FQNEAQ (reference sequence). V shed 5 bases, J shed 8 bases, and the junction held 7 bases outside the gene matches. The CDR3 DNA follows: TGTGCCAGCAGCCGTATGGACAGGGCAGAAAAACTGTTTTTT. The encoded protein is CASSRMDRAEKLFF.

The chain uses TRBV30 and TRBJ1-5; D gene ambiguous. Germline CDR1 and CDR2: GTSNPN and SVGIG (reference sequence). The V end lost 6 bases, the J end lost 6 bases, and 15 bases lay between the germline ends. The CDR3 spans 13 residues. CDR3: CACLRREFQPQHF. The CDR3 DNA reads TGTGCCTGCCTTAGGAGAGAATTTCAGCCCCAGCATTTT.

This clonotype appeared a single time. The chain joins TRBV28 to TRBJ2-7; no clear D. The CDR3 extends over 11 amino acids. Germline lookup yields CDR1 MDHEN and CDR2 SYDVKM. V was pared by 4 bases and J by 6 bases, with 7 bases between. CDR3 in DNA: TGTGCCAGCAGTTCCTTTCTCGAGCAGTACGTC. This translates into CASSSFLEQYV.

The V call is TRBV5-6, the J call TRBJ2-7; D is unclear. V gave up 4 bases and J gave up 6 bases, with 14 bases separating them. The germline V gene encodes CDR1 SGHDT and CDR2 YYEEEE. CDR3 length: 13 amino acids. The CDR3 region is CASSPSRWGEQYF. CDR3 coding DNA: TGTGCCAGCAGCCCATCGCGTTGGGGCGAGCAGTACTTC. Combining the CDR3 with reference TRBV5-6 and TRBJ2-7 gives the whole variable domain DAGVTQSPTHLIKTRGQQVTLRCSPKSGHDTVSWYQQALGQGPQFIFQYYEEEERQRGNFPDRFSGHQFPNYSSELNVNALLLGDSALYLCASSPSRWGEQYFGPGTRLTVT.

This clonotype was recorded a few times. The chain combines TRBV4-3 with TRBJ1-5; D ambiguous. Germline lookup yields CDR1 LGHNA and CDR2 YSLEER. Deletions cut 4 bases from V and 0 bases from J, with 19 bases between. There are 18 residues in the CDR3. For the CDR3, the DNA is TGCGCCAGCAGCCCCGGGATTGGAGGGCCGTATAGCAATCAGCCCCAGCATTTT. This codes for CASSPGIGGPYSNQPQHF.

This clonotype turned up a few times. The gene calls are TRBV20-1 and TRBJ2-1; D is unresolved. The CDR3 contains 12 residues. Germline values: CDR1 DFQATT, CDR2 SNEGSKA (reference sequence). Trimming cost V 5 bases and J 6 bases, with 11 bases left between them. The CDR3 bases are TGCAGTGCTGCGACTGGCGGCAATGAGCAGTTCTTC. This sequence encodes CSAATGGNEQFF.